A single T cell receptor (beta chain) is shown here with its context. The antigen remains unidentified. The data were taken from a study of T cells in localized non-small cell lung cancer. Notes on the study in general: Uninvolved adjacent lung showed higher T cell clonality than tumor. Longer overall survival associated with higher blood T cell density; shorter survival with higher adjacent-lung clonality.

Generated by immunoSEQ multiplex PCR, the TCRdb table keeps only in-frame clones and is missing some. The sample yields more than 20,000 clones, less than 90% seen once. V shed 5 bases and J 6 bases; nucleotides not matched to a gene: 5. There are 13 residues in the CDR3. Germline CDR1 reads SGHKS; CDR2 reads YYEKEE (reference sequence). Sequencing used peripheral blood, obtained before any cancer treatment. The V call is TRBV5-5, the J call TRBJ1-5; the match to TRBD1 covers 7 bases. This TCR was sampled from a female donor aged 60 or older with stage I lung adenocarcinoma. The CDR3 coding sequence is TGTGCCAGCAGACAGGGGTTGGGTCAGCCCCAGCATTTT. Translating gives CASRQGLGQPQHF. The variable domain in full, completed from reference TRBV5-5 and TRBJ1-5, reads DAGVTQSPTHLIKTRGQQVTLRCSPISGHKSVSWYQQVLGQGPQFIFQYYEKEERGRGNFPDRFSARQFPNYSSELNVNALLLGDSALYLCASRQGLGQPQHFGDGTRLSIL.